The 13 T cell receptor beta chains presented below share a single source sample, sequenced in a study of blood T cells in healthy people across ages. A J-beta primer mix and a sample-barcoded 5' primer were used in a second PCR of about 7 to 12 cycles. TCRdb recomputed calls from the 5' RACE reads with MiXCR, one row per CDR3 protein. The data contain 450,000 to 700,000 distinct CDR3 sequences, 27% of them singletons. The sequencing input was blood. The receptor set was obtained from a woman in her seventies in good health.

The chain couples TRBV29-1 to TRBJ1-3, with D uncertain. Germline-derived CDR1 and CDR2 are SQVTM and ANQGSEA. This CDR3 contains 13 residues. The V gene lost 5 bases and the J gene lost 2 bases, with 10 bases spanning the gap. This CDR3 reads CSVPSVAGNTIYF. The CDR3 DNA follows: TGCAGCGTTCCGTCAGTAGCTGGAAACACCATATATTTT.

The J gene is TRBJ1-2, the V gene TRBV10-3, with a tentative D call TRBD1 (5 bases). Germline CDR1 and CDR2: ENHRY and SYGVKD. V lost 4 bases, J lost 6 bases, and 9 bases lay in between. The CDR3 runs to 12 residues. The DNA for the CDR3 is TGTGCCATCAGTGCCGCGGGGGATGGCTACACCTTC. It codes for CAISAAGDGYTF.

In this sample, this clonotype turned up a few times. V gene TRBV7-2 combines with J gene TRBJ1-6; 7 nucleotides align to TRBD1. The CDR3 contains 15 residues. Per germline, CDR1 SGHTA and CDR2 FQGNSA. Unmatched junction bases numbered 9, after V lost 5 bases and J lost 8 bases. The CDR3 DNA follows: TGTGCCAGCAGCGCACAACAGGGGAGCGATTCACCCCTCCACTTT. Translating it yields CASSAQQGSDSPLHF.

Turning to this clonotype: The CDR3 end shows no conserved phenylalanine or tryptophan, and so a read error is likely. The chain recombines TRBV7-2 with TRBJ1-6; D might be TRBD1 (6 bases). V was pared by 5 bases and J by 1 base, with 12 bases between. Per the germline V gene, CDR1 is SGHTA and CDR2 is FQGNSA. This CDR3 comprises 16 residues. This CDR3 reads CASSRGGSSYNSPLHL. The CDR3 DNA reads TGTGCCAGCAGCAGGGGGGGGAGTTCCTATAATTCACCCCTCCACCTT.

The CDR3 here is CASSVQVSVNEQFF. CDR3 DNA: TGTGCCAGCAGCGTCCAGGTGTCGGTCAATGAGCAGTTCTTC. The chain is built from TRBV7-2 and TRBJ2-1; D not resolved. Trimming took off 5 bases at V and 6 bases at J, with 14 bases between the two ends. CDR1 SGHTA and CDR2 FQGNSA come from the germline V gene. This CDR3 spans 14 amino acids. Full variable domain (outside the CDR3, taken from reference TRBV7-2 and TRBJ2-1): GAGVSQSPSNKVTEKGKDVELRCDPISGHTALYWYRQSLGQGLEFLIYFQGNSAPDKSGLPSDRFSAERTGGSVSTLTIQRTQQEDSAVYLCASSVQVSVNEQFFGPGTRLTVL.

The chain couples TRBV5-1 to TRBJ2-5, with TRBD2 matching over 7 bases. J lost 1 base, V lost 0 bases, and 6 bases had no gene match. The CDR3 contains 16 residues. CDR1 SGHRS and CDR2 YFSETQ come from the germline V gene. DNA for the CDR3: TGCGCCAGCAGCTTGGATTGGGCTAGCGGCCAAGAGACCCAGTACTTC. As protein: CASSLDWASGQETQYF.

This chain links TRBV7-2 with TRBJ2-1, with 7 bases lining up with TRBD2. CDR1 is SGHTA, CDR2 FQGNSA, per germline. Losses at the gene ends were 1 base for V and 2 bases for J; bases not matched to a gene: 5. This CDR3 is built from 16 residues. CDR3 nucleotide sequence: TGTGCCAGCAGCTTAGGTCCAGCGGGGACCTACAATGAGCAGTTCTTC. This translates into CASSLGPAGTYNEQFF.

The chain recombines TRBV10-3 with TRBJ1-1; possible D gene TRBD1, 6 bases. CDR3 size: 16 residues. Looked up from germline, CDR1 is ENHRY and CDR2 is SYGVKD. V was cut by 2 bases and J by 0 bases, with 13 bases left in between. CDR3: CAISETTGQLNTEAFF. DNA of the CDR3: TGTGCCATCAGTGAGACAACAGGACAGCTGAACACTGAAGCTTTCTTT.

The chain is built from TRBV6-5 and TRBJ1-1, with 7 nucleotides matching TRBD1. The CDR3 length is 14 residues. V shed 6 bases and J 7 bases; nucleotides not matched to a gene: 11. Germline CDR1 is MNHEY and CDR2 is SVGAGI. The CDR3 sequence is CASSSTRGLGEAFF. In DNA form, the CDR3 reads TGTGCCAGCAGCTCGACTAGGGGGCTCGGTGAAGCTTTCTTT.

The chain joins TRBV20-1 to TRBJ1-5; D unresolved. This CDR3 is built from 14 residues. V dropped 6 bases and J dropped 3 bases, with 15 bases sitting between them. The V gene's germline CDR1 is DFQATT and CDR2 SNEGSKA (reference sequence). Here the CDR3 DNA reads TGCAGTGCCTCAGAAGGAGGCTACAATCAGCCCCAGCATTTT. Its translation: CSASEGGYNQPQHF.

CDR3 region: CATATGTPNTGELFF. The CDR3 DNA reads TGTGCCACCGCGACCGGGACACCGAACACCGGGGAGCTGTTTTTT. J is TRBJ2-2 and V is TRBV15; D possibly corresponds to TRBD1 (6 bases). CDR1 and CDR2 from the germline V gene are LNHNV and YYDKDF (reference sequence). The CDR3 contains 15 residues. Trimming removed 8 bases at V and 0 bases at J, with 13 bases between.

The chain links TRBV12-3 or TRBV12-4 to TRBJ2-5; 12 positions agree with TRBD2. J was trimmed by 0 bases and V by 3 bases; bases with no gene match: 5. The CDR3 spans 17 residues. The CDR3 loop reads CASSFTRTSGNQETQYF. The CDR3 DNA is TGTGCCAGCAGTTTTACCCGGACTAGCGGGAACCAAGAGACCCAGTACTTC.

This clonotype has only a few counts. The chain is built from TRBV15 and TRBJ1-6, with D unresolved. V was pared by 0 bases and J by 10 bases, with 13 bases between. Germline lookup yields CDR1 LNHNV and CDR2 YYDKDF (reference sequence). The CDR3 consists of 15 residues. CDR3 sequence reads: CATSRDMGSLSPLHF. CDR3 bases: TGTGCCACCAGCAGAGATATGGGAAGTTTGTCACCCCTCCACTTT.